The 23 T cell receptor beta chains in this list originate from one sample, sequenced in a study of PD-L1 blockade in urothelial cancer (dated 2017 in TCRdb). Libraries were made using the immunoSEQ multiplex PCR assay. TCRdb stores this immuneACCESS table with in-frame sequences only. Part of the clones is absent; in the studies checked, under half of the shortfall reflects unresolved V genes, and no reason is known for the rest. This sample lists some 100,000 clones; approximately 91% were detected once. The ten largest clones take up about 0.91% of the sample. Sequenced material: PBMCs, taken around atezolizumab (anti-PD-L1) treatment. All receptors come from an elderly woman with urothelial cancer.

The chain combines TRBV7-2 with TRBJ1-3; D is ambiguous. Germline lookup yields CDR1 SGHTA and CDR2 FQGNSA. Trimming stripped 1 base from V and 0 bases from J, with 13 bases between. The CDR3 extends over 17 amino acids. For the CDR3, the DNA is TGTGCCAGCAGCTTAGGAGGAGGCCCGAGCTCTGGAAACACCATATATTTT. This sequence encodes CASSLGGGPSSGNTIYF. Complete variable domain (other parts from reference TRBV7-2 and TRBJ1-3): GAGVSQSPSNKVTEKGKDVELRCDPISGHTALYWYRQSLGQGLEFLIYFQGNSAPDKSGLPSDRFSAERTGGSVSTLTIQRTQQEDSAVYLCASSLGGGPSSGNTIYFGEGSWLTVV.

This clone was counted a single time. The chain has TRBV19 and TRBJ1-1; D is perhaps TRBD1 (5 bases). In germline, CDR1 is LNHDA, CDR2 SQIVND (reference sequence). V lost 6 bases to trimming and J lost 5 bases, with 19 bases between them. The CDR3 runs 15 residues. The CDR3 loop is CASSRGGEVRTEAFF. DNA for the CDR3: TGTGCCAGTAGCCGGGGGGGGGAGGTTCGGACTGAAGCTTTCTTT.

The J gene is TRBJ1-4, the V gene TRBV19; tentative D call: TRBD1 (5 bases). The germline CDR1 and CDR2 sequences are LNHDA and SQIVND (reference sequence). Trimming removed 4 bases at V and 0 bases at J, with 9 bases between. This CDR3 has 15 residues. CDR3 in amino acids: CASSTQGTTNEKLFF. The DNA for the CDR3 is TGTGCCAGTAGTACCCAGGGAACAACTAATGAAAAACTGTTTTTT.

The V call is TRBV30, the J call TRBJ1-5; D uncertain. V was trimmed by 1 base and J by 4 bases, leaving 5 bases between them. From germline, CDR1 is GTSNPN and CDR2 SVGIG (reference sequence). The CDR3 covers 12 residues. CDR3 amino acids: CAWSERNQPQHF. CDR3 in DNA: TGTGCCTGGAGTGAGCGGAATCAGCCCCAGCATTTT.

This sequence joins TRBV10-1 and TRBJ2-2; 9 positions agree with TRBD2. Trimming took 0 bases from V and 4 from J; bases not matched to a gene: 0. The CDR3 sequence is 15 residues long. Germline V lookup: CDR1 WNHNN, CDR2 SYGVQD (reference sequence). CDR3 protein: CASSESAGGTGELFF. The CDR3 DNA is TGCGCCAGCAGTGAGTCAGCGGGAGGCACCGGGGAGCTGTTTTTT.

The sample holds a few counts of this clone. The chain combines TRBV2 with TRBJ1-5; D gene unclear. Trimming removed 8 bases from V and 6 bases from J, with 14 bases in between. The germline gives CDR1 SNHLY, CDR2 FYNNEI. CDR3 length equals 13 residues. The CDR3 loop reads CASHRQEGQPQHF. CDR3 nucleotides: TGTGCCAGCCACAGACAAGAGGGTCAGCCCCAGCATTTT.

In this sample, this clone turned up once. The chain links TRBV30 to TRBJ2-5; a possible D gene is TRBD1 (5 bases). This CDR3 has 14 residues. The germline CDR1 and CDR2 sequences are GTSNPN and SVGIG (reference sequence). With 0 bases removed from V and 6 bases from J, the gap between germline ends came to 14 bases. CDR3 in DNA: TGTGCCTGGAGTGTGGCAATCAGGGAAAAGACCCAGTACTTC. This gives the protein CAWSVAIREKTQYF.

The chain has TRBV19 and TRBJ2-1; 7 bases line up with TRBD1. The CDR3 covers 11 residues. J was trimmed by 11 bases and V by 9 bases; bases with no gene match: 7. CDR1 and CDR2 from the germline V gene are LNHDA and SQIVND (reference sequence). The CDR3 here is CASRDRAKQFF. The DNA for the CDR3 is TGTGCCAGCCGAGACAGGGCAAAGCAGTTCTTC. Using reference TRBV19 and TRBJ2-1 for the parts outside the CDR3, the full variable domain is DGGITQSPKYLFRKEGQNVTLSCEQNLNHDAMYWYRQDPGQGLRLIYYSQIVNDFQKGDIAEGYSVSREKKESFPLTVTSAQKNPTAFYLCASRDRAKQFFGPGTRLTVL.

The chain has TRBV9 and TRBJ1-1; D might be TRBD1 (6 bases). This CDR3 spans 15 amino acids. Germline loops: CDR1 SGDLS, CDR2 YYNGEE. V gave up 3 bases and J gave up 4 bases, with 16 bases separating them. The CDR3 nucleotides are TGTGCCAGCAGCGGAGGGACACAAGGGGTCACTGAAGCTTTCTTT. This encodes CASSGGTQGVTEAFF.

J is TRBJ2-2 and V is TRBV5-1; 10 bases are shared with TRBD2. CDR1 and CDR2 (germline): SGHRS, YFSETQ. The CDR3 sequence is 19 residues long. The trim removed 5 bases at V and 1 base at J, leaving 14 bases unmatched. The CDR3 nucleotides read TGCGCCAGCAGTCTAAAGGGACTAGCGCGCTCTGAGAACACCGGGGAGCTGTTTTTT. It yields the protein CASSLKGLARSENTGELFF.

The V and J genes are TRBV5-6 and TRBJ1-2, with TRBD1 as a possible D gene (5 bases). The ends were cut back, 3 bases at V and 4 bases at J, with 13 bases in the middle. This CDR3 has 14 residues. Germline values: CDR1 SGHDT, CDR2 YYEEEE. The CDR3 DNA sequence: TGTGCCAGCAGCTCTACCACAGGTTTCTATGGCTACACCTTC. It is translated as CASSSTTGFYGYTF.

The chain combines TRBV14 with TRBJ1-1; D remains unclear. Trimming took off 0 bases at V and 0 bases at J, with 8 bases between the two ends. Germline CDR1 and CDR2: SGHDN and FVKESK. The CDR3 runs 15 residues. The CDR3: CASSQDMAMNTEAFF. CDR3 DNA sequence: TGTGCCAGCAGCCAAGACATGGCAATGAACACTGAAGCTTTCTTT.

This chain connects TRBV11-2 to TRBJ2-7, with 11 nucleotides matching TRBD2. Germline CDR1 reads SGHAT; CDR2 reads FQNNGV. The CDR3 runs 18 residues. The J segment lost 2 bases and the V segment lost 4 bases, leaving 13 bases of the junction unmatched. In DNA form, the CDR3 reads TGTGCCAGCAGCTCGCAGGTCCGGCTAGCGGGAGGACCCTACGAGCAGTACTTC. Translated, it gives CASSSQVRLAGGPYEQYF.

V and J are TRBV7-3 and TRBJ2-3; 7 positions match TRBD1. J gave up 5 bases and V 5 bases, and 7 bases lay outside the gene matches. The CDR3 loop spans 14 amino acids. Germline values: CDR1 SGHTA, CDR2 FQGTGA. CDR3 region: CASSEGASEDTQYF. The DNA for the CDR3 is TGTGCCAGCAGCGAGGGGGCGTCGGAAGATACGCAGTATTTT.

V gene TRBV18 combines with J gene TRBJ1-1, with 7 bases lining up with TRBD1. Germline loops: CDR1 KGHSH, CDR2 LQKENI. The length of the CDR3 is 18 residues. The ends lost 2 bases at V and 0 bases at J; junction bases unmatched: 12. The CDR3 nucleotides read TGTGCCAGCTCACCATCAGGGGGTGCTCGGTCGATGAACACTGAAGCTTTCTTT. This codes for CASSPSGGARSMNTEAFF.

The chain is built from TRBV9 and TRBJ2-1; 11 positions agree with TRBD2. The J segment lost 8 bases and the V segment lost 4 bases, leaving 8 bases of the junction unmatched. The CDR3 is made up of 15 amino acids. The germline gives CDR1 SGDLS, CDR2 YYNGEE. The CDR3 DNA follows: TGTGCCAGCAGCATCGGGACTAGCGGAGGTGATGAGCAGTTCTTC. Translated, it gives CASSIGTSGGDEQFF.

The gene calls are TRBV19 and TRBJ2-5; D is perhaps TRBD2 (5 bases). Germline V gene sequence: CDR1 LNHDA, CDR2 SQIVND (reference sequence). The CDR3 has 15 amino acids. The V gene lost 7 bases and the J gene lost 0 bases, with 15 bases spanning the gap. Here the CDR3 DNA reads TGTGCCAGTAAAAAGGAAGGGCGGGACCAAGAGACCCAGTACTTC. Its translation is CASKKEGRDQETQYF.

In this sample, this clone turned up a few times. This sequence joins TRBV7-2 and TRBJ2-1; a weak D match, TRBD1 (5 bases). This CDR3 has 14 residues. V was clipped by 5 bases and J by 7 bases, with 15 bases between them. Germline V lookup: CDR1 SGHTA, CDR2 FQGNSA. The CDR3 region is CASSIRGLLNEQFF. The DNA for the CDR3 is TGTGCCAGCAGCATTAGGGGTCTGTTGAATGAGCAGTTCTTC.

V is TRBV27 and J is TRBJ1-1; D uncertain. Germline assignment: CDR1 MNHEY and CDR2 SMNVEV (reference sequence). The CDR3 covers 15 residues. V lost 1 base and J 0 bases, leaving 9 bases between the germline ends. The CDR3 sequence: CASSLYPVMNTEAFF. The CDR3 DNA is TGTGCCAGCAGTTTATATCCGGTTATGAACACTGAAGCTTTCTTT.

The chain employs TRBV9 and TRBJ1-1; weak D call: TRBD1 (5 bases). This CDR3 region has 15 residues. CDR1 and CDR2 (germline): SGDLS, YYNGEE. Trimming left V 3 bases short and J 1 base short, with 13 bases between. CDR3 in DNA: TGTGCCAGCAGCGAGTTTGACAGAAAGAACACTGAAGCTTTCTTT. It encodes CASSEFDRKNTEAFF.

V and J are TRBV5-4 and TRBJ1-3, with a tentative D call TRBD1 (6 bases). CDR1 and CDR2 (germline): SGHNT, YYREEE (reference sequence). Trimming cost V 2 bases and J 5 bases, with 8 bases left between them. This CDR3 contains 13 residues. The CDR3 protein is CASSLQGRNTIYF. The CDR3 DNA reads TGTGCCAGCAGCTTACAGGGAAGAAACACCATATATTTT.

In DNA form, the CDR3 reads TGCGCCAGCAGCCCAGGACTAGCGGGAGGGGGCACAGATACGCAGTATTTT. Protein: CASSPGLAGGGTDTQYF. The chain joins TRBV5-1 to TRBJ2-3, with 15 bases matching TRBD2. CDR1 is SGHRS and CDR2 is YFSETQ in the germline V gene. Losses at the gene ends were 4 bases for V and 1 base for J; bases not matched to a gene: 4. CDR3 size: 17 residues.

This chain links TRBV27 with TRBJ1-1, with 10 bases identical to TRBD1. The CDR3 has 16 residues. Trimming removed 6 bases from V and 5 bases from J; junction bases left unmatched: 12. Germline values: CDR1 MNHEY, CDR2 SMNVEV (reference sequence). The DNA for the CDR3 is TGTGCCAGCAGGATAATTCCGGACAGGGGGGGAACTGAAGCTTTCTTT. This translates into CASRIIPDRGGTEAFF.